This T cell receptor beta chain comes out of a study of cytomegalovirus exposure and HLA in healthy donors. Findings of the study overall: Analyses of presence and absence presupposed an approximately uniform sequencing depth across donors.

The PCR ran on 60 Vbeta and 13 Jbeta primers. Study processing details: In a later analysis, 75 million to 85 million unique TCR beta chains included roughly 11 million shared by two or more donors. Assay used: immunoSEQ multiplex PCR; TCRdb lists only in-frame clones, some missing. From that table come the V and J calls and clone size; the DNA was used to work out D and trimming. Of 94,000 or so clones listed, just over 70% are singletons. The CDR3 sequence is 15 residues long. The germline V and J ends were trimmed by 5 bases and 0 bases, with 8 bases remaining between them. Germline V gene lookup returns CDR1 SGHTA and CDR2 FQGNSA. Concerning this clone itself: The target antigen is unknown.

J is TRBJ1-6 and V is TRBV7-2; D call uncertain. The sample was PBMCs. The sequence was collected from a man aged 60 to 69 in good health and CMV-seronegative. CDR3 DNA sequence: TGTGCCAGCAGCGCCGAGAGCTCCTATAATTCACCCCTCCACTTT. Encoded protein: CASSAESSYNSPLHF. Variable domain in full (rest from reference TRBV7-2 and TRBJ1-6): GAGVSQSPSNKVTEKGKDVELRCDPISGHTALYWYRQSLGQGLEFLIYFQGNSAPDKSGLPSDRFSAERTGGSVSTLTIQRTQQEDSAVYLCASSAESSYNSPLHFGNGTRLTVT.